Listed below are T cell receptor beta chains from one sample, sequenced in a study of blood T cell repertoires in COVID-19. Sequencing used immunoSEQ multiplex PCR; TCRdb keeps in-frame clones, though not all of them. This table has about 300,000 clones, roughly 86% appearing once. The sequenced sample was PBMCs or T cells enriched from blood (not recorded which). These receptors were obtained from a woman between 45 and 65 years old who had been exposed to COVID-19. Each CDR3 is given with its conserved first and last residue. A D gene is named only where the DNA matches it firmly. Some rows have no size entry. The others give once, few or many, or a class for an expanded clone.

clone size: .
D gene: TRBD1
V gene: TRBV7-2
J gene: TRBJ2-6
CDR3 protein: CASSSSGTATLGANVLTF
CDR3 DNA: TGTGCCAGCAGTTCCTCCGGGACAGCCACCCTGGGGGCCAACGTCCTGACTTTC

clone size: .
D gene: TRBD1
V gene: TRBV2
J gene: TRBJ2-7
CDR3 protein: CASSRDRAAEQYF
CDR3 DNA: TGTGCCAGCAGTCGAGACAGGGCGGCCGAGCAGTACTTC

clone size: .
D gene: TRBD1
V gene: TRBV6-5
J gene: TRBJ2-7
CDR3 protein: CASSWDRTYEQYF
CDR3 DNA: TGTGCCAGCAGTTGGGACAGGACCTACGAGCAGTACTTC

clone size: .
D gene: .
V gene: TRBV20-1
J gene: TRBJ2-7
CDR3 protein: CSASRGSEEYF
CDR3 DNA: TGCAGTGCTAGTAGAGGTTCGGAAGAATACTTC

clone size: .
D gene: TRBD1
V gene: TRBV27
J gene: TRBJ1-2
CDR3 protein: CASTTRDRVWGGYTF
CDR3 DNA: TGTGCCAGCACCACCAGGGACAGAGTGTGGGGTGGCTACACCTTC

clone size: .
D gene: .
V gene: TRBV28
J gene: TRBJ1-1
CDR3 protein: CASSLLQGSTEAFF
CDR3 DNA: TGTGCCAGCAGTTTATTGCAGGGGAGCACTGAAGCTTTCTTT

clone size: .
D gene: TRBD1
V gene: TRBV4-1
J gene: TRBJ1-2
CDR3 protein: CASSPGQGASGYTF
CDR3 DNA: TGCGCCAGCAGCCCTGGACAGGGGGCGTCTGGCTACACCTTC

clone size: medium-sized
D gene: .
V gene: TRBV5-8
J gene: TRBJ1-1
CDR3 protein: CASSLQYTEAFF
CDR3 DNA: TGTGCCAGCAGCTTACAGTACACTGAAGCTTTCTTT

clone size: .
D gene: .
V gene: TRBV21-1
J gene: TRBJ1-2
CDR3 protein: CASSAPGQGDGYTF
CDR3 DNA: TGTGCCAGCAGCGCACCGGGACAGGGGGATGGCTACACCTTC

clone size: .
D gene: .
V gene: TRBV30
J gene: TRBJ2-1
CDR3 protein: CAYGASRNEQFF
CDR3 DNA: TGTGCCTATGGGGCCTCTCGGAATGAGCAGTTCTTC

clone size: .
D gene: .
V gene: TRBV18
J gene: TRBJ1-6
CDR3 protein: CASSPWGGTDNSPLHF
CDR3 DNA: TGTGCCAGCTCACCATGGGGAGGGACGGATAATTCACCCCTCCACTTT

clone size: .
D gene: TRBD1
V gene: TRBV19
J gene: TRBJ2-7
CDR3 protein: CASSIGTGGSVEQYF
CDR3 DNA: TGTGCCAGTAGCATAGGGACAGGGGGCTCGGTTGAGCAGTACTTC

clone size: .
D gene: .
V gene: TRBV2
J gene: TRBJ1-2
CDR3 protein: CASSPRTVTNYGYTF
CDR3 DNA: TGTGCCAGCAGCCCCCGGACAGTGACTAACTATGGCTACACCTTC

clone size: .
D gene: .
V gene: TRBV11-2
J gene: TRBJ1-2
CDR3 protein: CASSLGEDGYTF
CDR3 DNA: TGTGCCAGCAGCTTAGGAGAGGATGGCTACACCTTC

clone size: .
D gene: TRBD2
V gene: TRBV3-1/TRBV3-2
J gene: TRBJ2-7
CDR3 protein: CASSRGGIHSYEQYF
CDR3 DNA: TGTGCCAGCAGCCGGGGGGGGATACACTCCTACGAGCAGTACTTC

clone size: .
D gene: TRBD1
V gene: TRBV28
J gene: TRBJ2-7
CDR3 protein: CASRDRAYEQYF
CDR3 DNA: TGTGCCAGCAGGGACAGGGCCTACGAGCAGTACTTC

clone size: .
D gene: TRBD2
V gene: TRBV19
J gene: TRBJ2-7
CDR3 protein: CASSILAGGTYEQYF
CDR3 DNA: TGTGCCAGTAGTATCCTAGCGGGGGGTACCTACGAGCAGTACTTC

clone size: .
D gene: .
V gene: TRBV5-6
J gene: TRBJ1-5
CDR3 protein: CASSRGGDLRWQPQHF
CDR3 DNA: TGTGCCAGCAGCCGAGGAGGTGATCTTAGGTGGCAGCCCCAGCATTTT

clone size: .
D gene: TRBD1
V gene: TRBV6-1
J gene: TRBJ1-2
CDR3 protein: CASSEIGTGGGYGYTF
CDR3 DNA: TGTGCCAGCAGTGAGATTGGGACAGGGGGCGGCTATGGCTACACCTTC

clone size: once
D gene: .
V gene: TRBV28
J gene: TRBJ1-2
CDR3 protein: CASSLMAGYGYTF
CDR3 DNA: TGTGCCAGCAGTTTAATGGCAGGCTATGGCTACACCTTC

clone size: .
D gene: .
V gene: TRBV4-1
J gene: TRBJ1-1
CDR3 protein: CASSQENRRNTEAFF
CDR3 DNA: TGCGCCAGCAGCCAAGAAAACAGGCGCAACACTGAAGCTTTCTTT

clone size: .
D gene: .
V gene: TRBV5-8
J gene: TRBJ2-1
CDR3 protein: CASRAESSYNEQFF
CDR3 DNA: TGTGCCAGCAGAGCGGAAAGCTCCTACAATGAGCAGTTCTTC

clone size: once
D gene: .
V gene: TRBV28
J gene: TRBJ1-5
CDR3 protein: CASSLWESNQPQHF
CDR3 DNA: TGTGCCAGCAGTTTATGGGAGAGCAATCAGCCCCAGCATTTT

clone size: .
D gene: .
V gene: TRBV2
J gene: TRBJ1-2
CDR3 protein: CASSEAITGNLEGYTF
CDR3 DNA: TGTGCCAGCAGTGAAGCGATAACAGGGAACTTGGAGGGCTACACCTTC

clone size: .
D gene: TRBD1
V gene: TRBV11-2
J gene: TRBJ2-7
CDR3 protein: CASSPTDRGNEQYF
CDR3 DNA: TGTGCCAGCAGCCCGACGGACAGGGGAAACGAGCAGTACTTC

clone size: .
D gene: TRBD1
V gene: TRBV7-6
J gene: TRBJ2-7
CDR3 protein: CASSLQPMTGGYEQYF
CDR3 DNA: TGTGCCAGCAGCTTACAACCCATGACAGGGGGCTACGAGCAGTACTTC

clone size: .
D gene: .
V gene: TRBV19
J gene: TRBJ2-3
CDR3 protein: CASSIASGLPNTQYF
CDR3 DNA: TGTGCCAGTAGTATAGCCTCGGGACTTCCTAATACGCAGTATTTT

clone size: .
D gene: .
V gene: TRBV30
J gene: TRBJ1-5
CDR3 protein: CAWSPGLGQPQHF
CDR3 DNA: TGTGCCTGGAGTCCAGGGTTGGGTCAGCCCCAGCATTTT

clone size: once
D gene: .
V gene: TRBV2
J gene: TRBJ1-6
CDR3 protein: CASSLGDRTNSPLHF
CDR3 DNA: TGTGCCAGCAGTTTGGGCGACAGGACTAATTCACCCCTCCACTTT

clone size: .
D gene: .
V gene: TRBV21-1
J gene: TRBJ2-7
CDR3 protein: CASSNTGELNHEQYF
CDR3 DNA: TGTGCCAGCAGCAACACAGGGGAACTTAACCACGAGCAGTACTTC

clone size: .
D gene: TRBD1
V gene: TRBV5-1
J gene: TRBJ2-7
CDR3 protein: CASSTDRGYEQYF
CDR3 DNA: TGCGCCAGCAGCACCGACAGGGGCTACGAGCAGTACTTC

clone size: .
D gene: .
V gene: TRBV29-1
J gene: TRBJ1-6
CDR3 protein: CSGRGSPLHF
CDR3 DNA: TGCAGCGGGAGGGGATCACCCCTCCACTTT

clone size: .
D gene: TRBD2
V gene: TRBV4-2
J gene: TRBJ2-1
CDR3 protein: CASSQDGARAGAGNEQFF
CDR3 DNA: TGTGCCAGCAGCCAAGACGGGGCGCGAGCGGGGGCCGGGAATGAGCAGTTCTTC

clone size: .
D gene: TRBD1
V gene: TRBV20-1
J gene: TRBJ2-2
CDR3 protein: CSASGTGRLAGELFF
CDR3 DNA: TGCAGTGCTAGTGGGACAGGTCGGTTAGCCGGGGAGCTGTTTTTT

clone size: .
D gene: .
V gene: TRBV15
J gene: TRBJ1-2
CDR3 protein: CATSRDRANYGYTF
CDR3 DNA: TGTGCCACCAGCAGGGACAGAGCTAACTATGGCTACACCTTC

clone size: .
D gene: .
V gene: TRBV7-2
J gene: TRBJ2-1
CDR3 protein: CASSLGGPSYNEQFF
CDR3 DNA: TGTGCCAGCAGCTTAGGGGGGCCCTCCTACAATGAGCAGTTCTTC

clone size: .
D gene: TRBD1
V gene: TRBV28
J gene: TRBJ1-2
CDR3 protein: CAIGQGNLRAYGYTF
CDR3 DNA: TGTGCCATTGGACAGGGTAACTTGAGGGCCTATGGCTACACCTTC

clone size: .
D gene: TRBD1
V gene: TRBV25-1
J gene: TRBJ1-5
CDR3 protein: CASSQLTGGNQPQHF
CDR3 DNA: TGTGCCAGCAGTCAACTGACAGGGGGAAATCAGCCCCAGCATTTT

clone size: .
D gene: .
V gene: TRBV6-5
J gene: TRBJ1-5
CDR3 protein: CASRDTYQPQHF
CDR3 DNA: TGTGCCAGCAGGGACACATATCAGCCCCAGCATTTT

clone size: few
D gene: .
V gene: TRBV5-4
J gene: TRBJ2-6
CDR3 protein: CASLRAGANVLTF
CDR3 DNA: TGTGCCAGTTTGAGGGCGGGGGCCAACGTCCTGACTTTC

clone size: .
D gene: .
V gene: TRBV5-1
J gene: TRBJ2-3
CDR3 protein: CASSLTSLTDTQYF
CDR3 DNA: TGCGCCAGCAGCTTGACAAGTCTCACAGATACGCAGTATTTT

clone size: once
D gene: .
V gene: TRBV4-1
J gene: TRBJ1-6
CDR3 protein: CASSQEGGISYNSPLHF
CDR3 DNA: TGCGCCAGCAGCCAAGAAGGCGGAATCTCCTATAATTCACCCCTCCACTTT

clone size: .
D gene: .
V gene: TRBV7-2
J gene: TRBJ1-6
CDR3 protein: CASSLGTGLGSPLHF
CDR3 DNA: TGTGCCAGCAGCTTAGGCACGGGTTTAGGTTCACCCCTCCACTTT

clone size: .
D gene: TRBD2
V gene: TRBV3-1/TRBV3-2
J gene: TRBJ2-1
CDR3 protein: CASSPYLTSGEIYNEQFF
CDR3 DNA: TGTGCCAGCAGCCCCTACCTTACTAGCGGGGAGATCTACAATGAGCAGTTCTTC

clone size: .
D gene: TRBD2
V gene: TRBV13
J gene: TRBJ2-1
CDR3 protein: CASSPQTSDEQFF
CDR3 DNA: TGTGCCAGCAGCCCCCAAACTAGCGATGAGCAGTTCTTC

clone size: .
D gene: TRBD1
V gene: TRBV25-1
J gene: TRBJ1-4
CDR3 protein: CASSPGQGKKLFF
CDR3 DNA: TGTGCCAGCAGTCCAGGACAGGGGAAAAAACTGTTTTTT

clone size: .
D gene: TRBD2
V gene: TRBV27
J gene: TRBJ2-7
CDR3 protein: CASSLTGTSGAYEQYF
CDR3 DNA: TGTGCCAGCAGCCTTACCGGGACTAGCGGGGCCTACGAGCAGTACTTC

clone size: .
D gene: TRBD1
V gene: TRBV5-1
J gene: TRBJ1-1
CDR3 protein: CASSPGQGRMNTEAFF
CDR3 DNA: TGCGCCAGCAGCCCTGGACAGGGGCGAATGAACACTGAAGCTTTCTTT

clone size: .
D gene: TRBD1
V gene: TRBV2
J gene: TRBJ1-4
CDR3 protein: CASSEQGQGEEKLFF
CDR3 DNA: TGTGCCAGCAGTGAACAGGGACAGGGAGAGGAAAAACTGTTTTTT

clone size: .
D gene: .
V gene: TRBV7-2
J gene: TRBJ2-1
CDR3 protein: CASSLAQGFGNEQFF
CDR3 DNA: TGTGCCAGCAGCTTAGCGCAGGGGTTTGGGAATGAGCAGTTCTTC

clone size: .
D gene: .
V gene: TRBV18
J gene: TRBJ1-2
CDR3 protein: CASSPGTKDGYTF
CDR3 DNA: TGTGCCAGCTCACCCGGGACAAAAGATGGCTACACCTTC

clone size: .
D gene: .
V gene: TRBV7-9
J gene: TRBJ1-3
CDR3 protein: CASSLAAGGGIYF
CDR3 DNA: TGTGCCAGCAGCTTAGCGGCCGGCGGAGGCATATATTTT

clone size: .
D gene: .
V gene: TRBV7-9
J gene: TRBJ1-6
CDR3 protein: CASSSDYSPLHF
CDR3 DNA: TGTGCCAGCAGCTCAGACTATTCACCCCTCCACTTT

clone size: .
D gene: .
V gene: TRBV19
J gene: TRBJ1-6
CDR3 protein: CASSIAGSGSPLHF
CDR3 DNA: TGTGCCAGTAGTATAGCGGGGTCGGGGTCACCCCTCCACTTT

clone size: .
D gene: .
V gene: TRBV3-1/TRBV3-2
J gene: TRBJ2-3
CDR3 protein: CASSYIQDTQYF
CDR3 DNA: TGTGCCAGCAGCTACATACAAGATACGCAGTATTTT

clone size: .
D gene: .
V gene: TRBV6-5
J gene: TRBJ1-2
CDR3 protein: CASNPSGVFYGYTF
CDR3 DNA: TGTGCCAGCAATCCGTCGGGGGTTTTCTATGGCTACACCTTC

clone size: .
D gene: .
V gene: TRBV2
J gene: TRBJ2-7
CDR3 protein: CASTSYEQYF
CDR3 DNA: TGTGCCAGTACTTCCTACGAGCAGTACTTC

clone size: .
D gene: .
V gene: TRBV19
J gene: TRBJ1-6
CDR3 protein: CASSILPTGADPRGSPLHF
CDR3 DNA: TGTGCCAGTAGTATCCTCCCGACAGGAGCGGACCCCCGTGGTTCACCCCTCCACTTT

clone size: .
D gene: .
V gene: TRBV30
J gene: TRBJ1-3
CDR3 protein: CAGGQYSGNTIYF
CDR3 DNA: TGTGCCGGCGGACAGTACTCTGGAAACACCATATATTTT